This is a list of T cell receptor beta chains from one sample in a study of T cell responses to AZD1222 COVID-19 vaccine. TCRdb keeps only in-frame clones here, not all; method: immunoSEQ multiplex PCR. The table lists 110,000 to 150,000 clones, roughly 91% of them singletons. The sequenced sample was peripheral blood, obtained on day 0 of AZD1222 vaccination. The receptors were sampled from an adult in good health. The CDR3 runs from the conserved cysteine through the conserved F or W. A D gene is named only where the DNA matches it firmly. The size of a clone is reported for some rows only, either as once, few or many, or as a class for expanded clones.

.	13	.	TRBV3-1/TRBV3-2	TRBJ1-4	CASSQYDREKLFF	TGTGCCAGCAGCCAGTACGACAGGGAAAAACTGTTTTTT
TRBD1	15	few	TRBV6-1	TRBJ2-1	CASSEEAGGYNEQFF	TGTGCCAGCAGTGAAGAGGCAGGGGGTTACAATGAGCAGTTCTTC
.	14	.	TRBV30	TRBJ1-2	CAWSSSPRGEGYTF	TGTGCCTGGAGTTCCAGCCCCAGGGGTGAGGGCTACACCTTC
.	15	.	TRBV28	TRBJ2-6	CASSTLGAGANVLTF	TGTGCCAGCAGTACGCTCGGAGCTGGGGCCAACGTCCTGACTTTC
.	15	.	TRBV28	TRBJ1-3	CASSSMTWVGNTIYF	TGTGCCAGCAGTTCGATGACTTGGGTTGGAAACACCATATATTTT
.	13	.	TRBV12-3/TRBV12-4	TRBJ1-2	CASSPDINYGYTF	TGTGCCAGCAGCCCGGACATTAACTATGGCTACACCTTC
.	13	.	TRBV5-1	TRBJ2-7	CASSLVSGYEQYF	TGCGCCAGCAGCTTGGTATCTGGCTACGAGCAGTACTTC
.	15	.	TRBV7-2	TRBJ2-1	CASSFDGPSYNEQFF	TGTGCCAGCAGCTTTGATGGGCCGTCCTACAATGAGCAGTTCTTC
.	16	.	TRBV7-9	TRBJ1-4	CASSLGPGGGDEKLFF	TGTGCCAGCAGCTTGGGGCCGGGAGGCGGAGATGAAAAACTGTTTTTT
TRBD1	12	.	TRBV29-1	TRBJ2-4	CSGTGEKNIQYF	TGCAGCGGGACAGGGGAAAAAAACATTCAGTACTTC
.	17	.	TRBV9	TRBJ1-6	CASSPTTSRGEYSPLHF	TGTGCCAGCAGTCCCACCACTTCGCGGGGCGAGTATTCACCCCTCCACTTT
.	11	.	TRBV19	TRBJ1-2	CASSGGRGYTF	TGTGCCAGTAGTGGAGGGCGCGGCTACACCTTC
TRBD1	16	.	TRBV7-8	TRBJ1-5	CASSPTRQGRGQPQHF	TGTGCCAGCAGTCCCACCAGACAGGGAAGGGGTCAGCCCCAGCATTTT
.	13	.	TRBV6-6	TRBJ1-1	CASSGRASTEAFF	TGTGCCAGCAGTGGCAGGGCTTCCACTGAAGCTTTCTTT
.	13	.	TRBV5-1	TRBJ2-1	CASGTEVYNEQFF	TGCGCCAGCGGTACAGAAGTTTACAATGAGCAGTTCTTC
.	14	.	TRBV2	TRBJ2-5	CASSGILGSETQYF	TGTGCCAGCAGTGGGATACTAGGGTCGGAGACCCAGTACTTC
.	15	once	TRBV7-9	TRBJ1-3	CASSLVRLTGNTIYF	TGTGCCAGCAGCTTAGTTCGGTTGACTGGAAACACCATATATTTT
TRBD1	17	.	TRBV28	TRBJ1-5	CASSLTSGTAYNQPQHF	TGTGCCAGCAGTTTGACCTCTGGGACAGCCTACAATCAGCCCCAGCATTTT
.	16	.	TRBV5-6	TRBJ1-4	CASSYTGWGSNEKLFF	TGTGCCAGCAGCTACACAGGCTGGGGATCTAATGAAAAACTGTTTTTT
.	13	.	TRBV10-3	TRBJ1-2	CAIKAALNYGYTF	TGTGCCATCAAGGCAGCCCTAAACTATGGCTACACCTTC
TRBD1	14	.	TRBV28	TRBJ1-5	CASRTQGSHQPQHF	TGTGCCAGCAGGACACAGGGGTCCCATCAGCCCCAGCATTTT
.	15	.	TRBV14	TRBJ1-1	CASSPLGALNTEAFF	TGTGCCAGCAGCCCTCTCGGGGCTTTGAACACTGAAGCTTTCTTT
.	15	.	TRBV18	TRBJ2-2	CASSPYSANTGELFF	TGTGCCAGCTCACCATACTCCGCGAACACCGGGGAGCTGTTTTTT
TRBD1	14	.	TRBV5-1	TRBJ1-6	CASSFGQDNSPLHF	TGCGCCAGCAGCTTCGGACAGGACAATTCACCCCTCCACTTT
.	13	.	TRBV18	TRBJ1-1	CASSDLRDTEAFF	TGTGCCAGCTCCGACCTCCGGGACACTGAAGCTTTCTTT
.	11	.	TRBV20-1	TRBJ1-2	CSGLLPYGYTF	TGCAGTGGCCTCCTACCGTATGGCTACACCTTC
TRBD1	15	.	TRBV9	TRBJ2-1	CASSPWGQSYNEQFF	TGTGCCAGCAGCCCCTGGGGACAGAGCTACAATGAGCAGTTCTTC
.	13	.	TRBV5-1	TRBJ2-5	CASSPGAGETQYF	TGCGCCAGCAGCCCGGGGGCGGGGGAGACCCAGTACTTC
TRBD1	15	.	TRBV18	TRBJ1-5	CASSPFTGENQPQHF	TGTGCCAGCTCACCCTTTACAGGGGAAAATCAGCCCCAGCATTTT
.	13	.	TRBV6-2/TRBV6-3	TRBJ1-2	CASSYSRDYGYTF	TGTGCCAGCAGTTACTCGAGAGACTATGGCTACACCTTC
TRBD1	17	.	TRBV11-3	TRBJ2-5	CASSYPTLDRGVETQYF	TGTGCCAGCAGCTACCCGACATTGGACAGGGGGGTAGAGACCCAGTACTTC
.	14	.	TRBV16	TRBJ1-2	CASSPSGSPFGYTF	TGTGCCAGCAGCCCCTCCGGGTCGCCTTTTGGCTACACCTTC
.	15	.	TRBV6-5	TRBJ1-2	CASRTASGTLYGYTF	TGTGCCAGCAGGACGGCATCCGGGACACTCTATGGCTACACCTTC
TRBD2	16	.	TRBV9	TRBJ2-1	CASSRAGRGGQNEQFF	TGTGCCAGCAGCCGGGCGGGGCGGGGGGGACAGAATGAGCAGTTCTTC
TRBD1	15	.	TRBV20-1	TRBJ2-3	CSASPDRGHTDTQYF	TGCAGTGCTAGTCCCGACAGGGGGCATACAGATACGCAGTATTTT
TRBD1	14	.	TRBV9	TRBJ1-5	CASSRDRANQPQHF	TGTGCCAGCAGCCGGGACAGGGCCAATCAGCCCCAGCATTTT
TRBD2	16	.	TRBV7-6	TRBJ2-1	CASSAPPRGAYNEQFF	TGTGCCAGCAGCGCCCCTCCCCGGGGGGCCTACAATGAGCAGTTCTTC
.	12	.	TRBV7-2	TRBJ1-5	CASSLINQPQHF	TGTGCCAGCAGCCTTATAAATCAGCCCCAGCATTTT
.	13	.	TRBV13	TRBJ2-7	CASSLPNGGEQYF	TGTGCCAGCAGCTTGCCTAATGGGGGCGAGCAGTACTTC
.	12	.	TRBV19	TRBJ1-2	CASSMGPRGYTF	TGTGCCAGTAGTATGGGACCCCGAGGCTACACCTTC
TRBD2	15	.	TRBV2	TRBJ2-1	CASRGTSGPYNEQFF	TGTGCCAGCAGGGGGACTAGCGGTCCCTACAATGAGCAGTTCTTC